The rows below give T cell receptor beta chains drawn from one sample of a study of T-cell reconstitution after alpha-beta-depleted transplantation in children. TCRdb reprocessed the PCR reads via MiXCR and lists one record per CDR3 protein. The sample includes hundreds of thousands of distinct CDR3 sequences, roughly 13% seen only once; the top ten take 2% to 2.5%. The source was PBMCs, mostly from graft donor cells, collected 360 days after TCRalphabeta/CD19-depleted stem cell transplant. Receptors were obtained from a male patient younger than 18 who had a stem cell transplant for acute myeloid leukemia, so the T cells may come from the graft donor. CDR3s include the opening cysteine and the closing phenylalanine or tryptophan. The order of the fields is CDR3 DNA, CDR3 protein, clone size, V gene, J gene, D gene. The D gene is left open where the match is weak. For some rows the clone size is stated as once, few or many, or as a class when expanded; others skip it.

CDR3nt: TGTGCCAGCTCGACAGGGCCCGATGAGCAGTTCTTC
CDR3aa: CASSTGPDEQFF
abundance: .
v_gene: TRBV18
j_gene: TRBJ2-1
d_gene: TRBD1

CDR3nt: TGTGCCAGCTCCTGGGGACACCGATTTTACCAAGAGACCCAGTACTTC
CDR3aa: CASSWGHRFYQETQYF
abundance: few
v_gene: TRBV6-2/TRBV6-3
j_gene: TRBJ2-5
d_gene: .

CDR3nt: TGCGCCAGCAGTCCAAGCGGGACTAGCGGAGACAATGAGCAGTTCTTC
CDR3aa: CASSPSGTSGDNEQFF
abundance: .
v_gene: TRBV5-1
j_gene: TRBJ2-1
d_gene: TRBD2

CDR3nt: TGTGCCACCAGCCCCCGAGGGTTAGGGATGGGCGGCTACACCTTC
CDR3aa: CATSPRGLGMGGYTF
abundance: few
v_gene: TRBV15
j_gene: TRBJ1-2
d_gene: .

CDR3nt: TGCAGTGCCAGTCTACAGGGCTACGAGCAGTACTTC
CDR3aa: CSASLQGYEQYF
abundance: many
v_gene: TRBV20-1
j_gene: TRBJ2-7
d_gene: .

CDR3nt: TGTGCCACCAGTGATTATGGGACTAGCAAGCTGTTTTTT
CDR3aa: CATSDYGTSKLFF
abundance: .
v_gene: TRBV24-1
j_gene: TRBJ2-2
d_gene: TRBD2

CDR3nt: TGTGCCAGCAGTTTAAGGGCAGGGGGCAGGGAGACCCAGTACTTC
CDR3aa: CASSLRAGGRETQYF
abundance: many
v_gene: TRBV28
j_gene: TRBJ2-5
d_gene: TRBD1

CDR3nt: TGTGCCAGCAGCTTCACAGGGGAACGTGGCTACACCTTC
CDR3aa: CASSFTGERGYTF
abundance: few
v_gene: TRBV7-2
j_gene: TRBJ1-2
d_gene: TRBD1

CDR3nt: TGTGCCAGCAGCTTAGCCGGGACTACCCTACAAGAGACCCAGTACTTC
CDR3aa: CASSLAGTTLQETQYF
abundance: .
v_gene: TRBV7-2
j_gene: TRBJ2-5
d_gene: TRBD2

CDR3nt: TGCAGCGTTGATTCGGGGAACACTGAAGCTTTCTTT
CDR3aa: CSVDSGNTEAFF
abundance: .
v_gene: TRBV29-1
j_gene: TRBJ1-1
d_gene: .

CDR3nt: TGTGCCAGCAGCTTAGGAGACTATCAAGAGACCCAGTACTTC
CDR3aa: CASSLGDYQETQYF
abundance: .
v_gene: TRBV11-2
j_gene: TRBJ2-5
d_gene: .

CDR3nt: TGTGCCAGCAGTTTCAGAGCGGGAGGCCCCCTTAACACAGATACGCAGTATTTT
CDR3aa: CASSFRAGGPLNTDTQYF
abundance: many
v_gene: TRBV12-3/TRBV12-4
j_gene: TRBJ2-3
d_gene: TRBD2

CDR3nt: TGTGCCAGCTCACTCTTGGAGGCTCGGGGTAGCACCTACAATGAGCAGTTCTTC
CDR3aa: CASSLLEARGSTYNEQFF
abundance: .
v_gene: TRBV18
j_gene: TRBJ2-1
d_gene: .

CDR3nt: TGCAGTGCTTCCCCGGCCGGGTCGGCCTACAATGAGCAGTTCTTC
CDR3aa: CSASPAGSAYNEQFF
abundance: many
v_gene: TRBV20-1
j_gene: TRBJ2-1
d_gene: .

CDR3nt: TGCAGTGCTAGTGTCAGGGGGCAGGATGAGCAGTTCTTC
CDR3aa: CSASVRGQDEQFF
abundance: .
v_gene: TRBV20-1
j_gene: TRBJ2-1
d_gene: TRBD1

CDR3nt: TGCGCCAGCAGCTCTCGACCAGCGGGACTGTCCTACAATGAGCAGTTCTTC
CDR3aa: CASSSRPAGLSYNEQFF
abundance: .
v_gene: TRBV5-1
j_gene: TRBJ2-1
d_gene: TRBD2

CDR3nt: TGTGCCAGCAGCTTAGCGCCGGACAGGGGATTCGGCACCAATGAGCAGTTCTTC
CDR3aa: CASSLAPDRGFGTNEQFF
abundance: .
v_gene: TRBV7-8
j_gene: TRBJ2-1
d_gene: TRBD1

CDR3nt: TGTGCCAGCAGCTTAGATTCTAGGTTGGGCAATCAGCCCCAGCATTTT
CDR3aa: CASSLDSRLGNQPQHF
abundance: few
v_gene: TRBV11-2
j_gene: TRBJ1-5
d_gene: .

CDR3nt: TGTGCCAGCAGACACAGGGCGTCCCCCTACGAGCAGTACTTC
CDR3aa: CASRHRASPYEQYF
abundance: many
v_gene: TRBV12-3/TRBV12-4
j_gene: TRBJ2-7
d_gene: .

CDR3nt: TGTGCCAGCAGCTTAGCGTGGCGGACCCTCTACGAGCAGTACTTC
CDR3aa: CASSLAWRTLYEQYF
abundance: few
v_gene: TRBV7-2
j_gene: TRBJ2-7
d_gene: .

CDR3nt: TGCAGTGCGGGGGCCGCCGGGTCTGGAAACACCATATATTTT
CDR3aa: CSAGAAGSGNTIYF
abundance: few
v_gene: TRBV20-1
j_gene: TRBJ1-3
d_gene: .

CDR3nt: TGTGCCAGCAGCGTATCCTCCAACAGGGCCACGGGAGAGACCCAGTACTTC
CDR3aa: CASSVSSNRATGETQYF
abundance: .
v_gene: TRBV9
j_gene: TRBJ2-5
d_gene: .

CDR3nt: TGTGCCAGCAGCTTCCGGACTAGCGGGAGTAGGGGACACAATGAGCAGTTCTTC
CDR3aa: CASSFRTSGSRGHNEQFF
abundance: few
v_gene: TRBV11-2
j_gene: TRBJ2-1
d_gene: TRBD2

CDR3nt: TGTGCCAGCAGCAAAGAAAAAAACAATTCACCCCTCCACTTT
CDR3aa: CASSKEKNNSPLHF
abundance: .
v_gene: TRBV21-1
j_gene: TRBJ1-6
d_gene: .

CDR3nt: TGCAGCGTTGAAGATGGAGCTAGCGGGAGGACGTACGAGCAGTACTTC
CDR3aa: CSVEDGASGRTYEQYF
abundance: .
v_gene: TRBV29-1
j_gene: TRBJ2-7
d_gene: TRBD2

CDR3nt: TGTGCCAGCTCACCCTGGACAGGAGGTGTGGACACTGAAGCTTTCTTT
CDR3aa: CASSPWTGGVDTEAFF
abundance: .
v_gene: TRBV18
j_gene: TRBJ1-1
d_gene: TRBD1

CDR3nt: TGTGCCAGCTCCCGAGTCGCGACCCAAGAGACCCAGTACTTC
CDR3aa: CASSRVATQETQYF
abundance: many
v_gene: TRBV18
j_gene: TRBJ2-5
d_gene: .

CDR3nt: TGTGCCAGCAGCGTAGCAGGGAAGATAAACACCGGGGAGCTGTTTTTT
CDR3aa: CASSVAGKINTGELFF
abundance: .
v_gene: TRBV9
j_gene: TRBJ2-2
d_gene: .

CDR3nt: TGTGCCAGCGCCGGGACTAGCGGTTCCTACGAGCAGTACTTC
CDR3aa: CASAGTSGSYEQYF
abundance: few
v_gene: TRBV18
j_gene: TRBJ2-7
d_gene: TRBD2

CDR3nt: TGCAGTGCGTACAGGGTAGAGACCCAGTACTTC
CDR3aa: CSAYRVETQYF
abundance: .
v_gene: TRBV20-1
j_gene: TRBJ2-5
d_gene: .

CDR3nt: TGCAGCGTTGGGACAGGGCCGAACACTGAAGCTTTCTTT
CDR3aa: CSVGTGPNTEAFF
abundance: few
v_gene: TRBV29-1
j_gene: TRBJ1-1
d_gene: TRBD1

CDR3nt: TGTGCCAGCAGTACCACAGCGGGAGGGCCCCACAATGAGCAGTTCTTC
CDR3aa: CASSTTAGGPHNEQFF
abundance: many
v_gene: TRBV28
j_gene: TRBJ2-1
d_gene: TRBD2

CDR3nt: TGTGCCAGCAGTGACAAGATTCTGGGGCGGGCCATACTATACAATGAGCAGTTCTTC
CDR3aa: CASSDKILGRAILYNEQFF
abundance: few
v_gene: TRBV25-1
j_gene: TRBJ2-1
d_gene: .

CDR3nt: TGTGCCACCCAAGGGCGGGAGTACCAAGAGACCCAGTACTTC
CDR3aa: CATQGREYQETQYF
abundance: .
v_gene: TRBV24-1
j_gene: TRBJ2-5
d_gene: TRBD2

CDR3nt: TGTGCCAGCAGCTGGACTAGCGGGAGTCGAGACGAGCAGTACTTC
CDR3aa: CASSWTSGSRDEQYF
abundance: few
v_gene: TRBV7-6
j_gene: TRBJ2-7
d_gene: TRBD2

CDR3nt: TGCAGCGTTGAGACCCCAAGCGAGCGGGAGGGAGAGACCCAGTACTTC
CDR3aa: CSVETPSEREGETQYF
abundance: many
v_gene: TRBV29-1
j_gene: TRBJ2-5
d_gene: TRBD2

CDR3nt: TGTGCCAGCAGCCTAGGGGGGGGACGGGCTGAAGCTTTCTTT
CDR3aa: CASSLGGGRAEAFF
abundance: few
v_gene: TRBV7-9
j_gene: TRBJ1-1
d_gene: .